This is a list of T cell receptor beta chains from one sample in a study of blood T cell repertoires in COVID-19. Sequencing used immunoSEQ multiplex PCR; TCRdb keeps in-frame clones, though not all of them. This sample has some 160,000 clones, with approximately 90% found just once. The sample comprised peripheral blood. The receptor source for this set is a man aged 50 to 59 who had recovered from COVID-19. CDR3s leave out the opening cysteine and the closing phenylalanine or tryptophan. Size values are once, few and many counts, or a class for expanded clones, and some rows have none.

>TRBV30|NA
AWSVQTGNQPQH
>TRBV27|NA
ASSLSGQGAGGANVLT
>TRBV9|NA
ASSVNDQVPSGANVLT
>TRBV24-1|once
ATSEGQGVWSEQF
>TRBV3-1/TRBV3-2|NA
ASSQPRGREPQH
>TRBV5-6|NA
ASSGTAPTTQETQY
>TRBV27|NA
ASRPWGSGGKETQY
>TRBV7-9|NA
ASSSPPGYTQY
>TRBV11-2|NA
ASSLASGRLGETQY
>TRBV11-1|NA
ASSLSGRGSNEQF
>TRBV30|once
AWSSTRTAYGYT
>TRBV10-3|NA
AISESYRSNSYEQY
>TRBV7-9|NA
ASSFGIAGGDNEQF
>TRBV6-6|NA
ASSYSGREQPQH
>TRBV19|NA
ASSTRDRGLVGELF
>TRBV5-4|once
ASSRTSVPNEQF
>TRBV6-5|NA
ASRGLAGETQY
>TRBV4-1|NA
ASSSGLIPSGNEQF
>TRBV19|once
ASSGSGNEKLF
>TRBV25-1|NA
ASRRQGGEKLF
>TRBV10-2|NA
ASSQGARTGELF
>TRBV11-2|NA
ASSFWPSSYEQY
>TRBV2|once
ASSVTRAHYEQY
>TRBV27|NA
ASSLAQGPYEQY
>TRBV7-6|NA
ASSPRAGGHNEQF
>TRBV6-4|NA
ASSRGGATDTQY
>TRBV5-5|NA
ASSLAGVLNSPLH
>TRBV7-3|NA
ASSVDRASPLH
>TRBV27|NA
ASSLLTATGGSPLH
>TRBV2|NA
ASRRDRRGVTEAF